These 7 T cell receptor beta chains originate from one sample sequenced in a study of T cells in Graves' hyperthyroidism and ophthalmopathy. The TCR beta CDR3 regions underwent amplification using RNA transcripts as the source. TCR CDR3 underwent first-round RT-PCR with the HTBI primer set. A single record per CDR3 protein comes from TCRdb applying MiXCR to the multiplex PCR reads. This sample has 150,000 to 200,000 distinct CDR3 sequences; just under 9.5% occur once, and the top ten carry over 20%. Sequenced material: blood. The receptors shown here come from a young woman with Graves' hyperthyroidism that later progressed to Graves' ophthalmopathy.

This clonotype was observed many times. J is TRBJ2-5 and V is TRBV29-1, with 8 bases fitting TRBD1. Germline CDR1 reads SQVTM; CDR2 reads ANQGSEA. This CDR3 is 16 amino acids long. J gave up 4 bases and V 6 bases, and 16 bases lay outside the gene matches. The chain's CDR3 is CSVTNYLTGVIETQYF. CDR3 sequence (DNA): TGCAGCGTCACGAATTATTTGACAGGGGTCATAGAGACCCAGTACTTC.

Details on this clonotype: One base away lies a much larger clone, so this may be a sequencing read error. The chain couples TRBV9 to TRBJ2-1, with 7 bases identical to TRBD1. From germline, CDR1 is SGDLS and CDR2 YYNGEE. The CDR3 totals 15 residues. The V gene end was trimmed by 3 bases and the J gene end by 6 bases; junction bases not matched to a gene: 9. The CDR3 sequence is CASSGQGEGFNEQFF. As DNA, the CDR3 is TGTGCCAGCAGCGGACAGGGCGAAGGATTCAATGAGCAGTTCTTC. Using reference TRBV9 and TRBJ2-1 for the parts outside the CDR3, the full variable domain is DSGVTQTPKHLITATGQRVTLRCSPRSGDLSVYWYQQSLDQGLQFLIQYYNGEERAKGNILERFSAQQFPDLHSELNLSSLELGDSALYFCASSGQGEGFNEQFFGPGTRLTVL.

This clonotype occurred many times. The rearrangement uses TRBV30 and TRBJ2-5; 7 bases match TRBD1. This CDR3 is built from 13 residues. J was trimmed by 2 bases and V by 2 bases; bases with no gene match: 2. Germline V gene sequence: CDR1 GTSNPN, CDR2 SVGIG (reference sequence). CDR3 residues: CAWSRDSQETQYF. Written as DNA, the CDR3 is TGTGCCTGGAGTAGGGACAGTCAAGAGACCCAGTACTTC.

A few counts support this clonotype. The gene calls are TRBV9 and TRBJ2-5; D is unclear. Germline-derived CDR1 and CDR2 are SGDLS and YYNGEE. The CDR3 is 14 residues long. The V gene lost 1 base and the J gene lost 2 bases, with 9 bases spanning the gap. CDR3 region: CASSVSLKQETQYF. The CDR3 DNA follows: TGTGCCAGCAGCGTAAGTCTAAAGCAAGAGACCCAGTACTTC.

This clonotype was found many times. The chain employs TRBV12-3 or TRBV12-4 and TRBJ2-5; D gene uncertain. V was trimmed by 7 bases and J by 5 bases, leaving 20 bases between them. CDR3 length: 15 amino acids. The CDR3 DNA follows: TGTGCCAGCACTCCTCGCCCGCCGCTCCGGGAGACCCAGTACTTC. Protein: CASTPRPPLRETQYF.

This clonotype was observed a few times. This chain joins TRBV12-3 or TRBV12-4 and TRBJ2-7, with TRBD1 as a possible D gene (6 bases). V was clipped by 6 bases and J by 2 bases, with 11 bases between them. CDR3 length: 13 residues. CDR3 sequence reads: CASRDSDTYEQYF. The CDR3 DNA reads TGTGCCAGCAGGGACAGCGATACCTACGAGCAGTACTTC.

This clonotype has at least ten counts. The chain employs TRBV20-1 and TRBJ2-1; D gene ambiguous. Trimming took 1 base from V and 1 from J, leaving 5 bases between them. Germline values: CDR1 DFQATT, CDR2 SNEGSKA (reference sequence). This CDR3 spans 13 amino acids. CDR3 amino acids: CSARVRSYNEQFF. In DNA, the CDR3 is TGCAGTGCTAGAGTCCGGTCCTACAATGAGCAGTTCTTC.